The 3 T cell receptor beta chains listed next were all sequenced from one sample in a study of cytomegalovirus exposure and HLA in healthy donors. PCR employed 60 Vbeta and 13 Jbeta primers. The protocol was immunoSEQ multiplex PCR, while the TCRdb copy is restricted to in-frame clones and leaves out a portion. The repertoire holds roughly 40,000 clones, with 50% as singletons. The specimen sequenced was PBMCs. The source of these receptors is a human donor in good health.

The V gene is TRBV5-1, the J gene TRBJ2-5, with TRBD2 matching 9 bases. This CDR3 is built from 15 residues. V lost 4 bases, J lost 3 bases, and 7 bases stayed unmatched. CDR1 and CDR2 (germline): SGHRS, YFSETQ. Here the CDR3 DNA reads TGCGCCAGCAGCCCGCCGGGACTAGCTAAAGAGACCCAGTACTTC. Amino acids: CASSPPGLAKETQYF.

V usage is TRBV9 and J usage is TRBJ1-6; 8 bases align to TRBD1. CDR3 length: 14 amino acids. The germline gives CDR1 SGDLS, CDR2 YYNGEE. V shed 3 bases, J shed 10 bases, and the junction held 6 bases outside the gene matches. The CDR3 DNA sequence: TGTGCCAGCAGCGGCACAGGGGGTGGCTCACCCCTCCACTTT. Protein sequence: CASSGTGGGSPLHF.

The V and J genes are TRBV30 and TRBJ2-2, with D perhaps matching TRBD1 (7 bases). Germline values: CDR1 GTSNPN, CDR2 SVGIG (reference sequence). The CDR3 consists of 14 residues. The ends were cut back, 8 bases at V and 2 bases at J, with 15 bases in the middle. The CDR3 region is CAGQGGLNTGELFF. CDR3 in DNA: TGTGCCGGCCAGGGGGGACTTAACACCGGGGAGCTGTTTTTT.